The 7 T cell receptor beta chains below were found in one sample sequenced in a study of CD8 T cells in ankylosing spondylitis. Study-level points and caveats: One TCR beta motif, made up of fewer than 10 highly homologous variants, appeared characteristic of ankylosing spondylitis blood.

MiXCR was run by TCRdb on the 5' RACE reads, yielding one entry per CDR3 protein. The sample has about 750,000 distinct CDR3 sequences; roughly 20% are singletons. For these receptors, no antigen is known. The sample was blood, either unsorted or a sorted T cell fraction (not recorded which). These receptors all come from a male donor with ankylosing spondylitis.

This clonotype has a handful of counts. The chain is built from TRBV6-5 and TRBJ1-2; no clear D gene. V was clipped by 0 bases and J by 6 bases, with 8 bases between them. The CDR3 consists of 13 residues. The germline V gene has CDR1 MNHEY and CDR2 SVGAGI. The chain's CDR3 is CASSYSARNGYTF. The CDR3 coding sequence is TGTGCCAGCAGTTACTCGGCTAGGAATGGCTACACCTTC.

V usage is TRBV12-3 or TRBV12-4 and J usage is TRBJ2-3; weak D call: TRBD2 (6 bases). V was trimmed by 5 bases and J by 6 bases, leaving 27 bases between them. The CDR3 is made up of 18 amino acids. The CDR3 DNA reads as TGTGCCAGCAGTCGATTTAGAGGGGTCTCATTAGGGAGGGATACGCAGTATTTT. Amino acids: CASSRFRGVSLGRDTQYF.

This rearrangement joins TRBV7-2 to TRBJ2-7; tentative D call: TRBD1 (5 bases). The V end lost 3 bases, the J end lost 0 bases, and 12 bases lay between the germline ends. CDR1 is SGHTA and CDR2 is FQGNSA in the germline V gene. The CDR3 spans 15 residues. The CDR3 is CASSFDSSDSYEQYF. The DNA of the CDR3 is TGTGCCAGCAGCTTCGACAGTTCCGACTCCTACGAGCAGTACTTC.

A few counts support this clonotype. This rearrangement joins TRBV18 to TRBJ1-4; 7 positions match TRBD1. This CDR3 comprises 15 residues. Per germline, CDR1 KGHSH and CDR2 LQKENI. With 3 bases clipped from V and 5 bases from J, the junction kept 6 bases outside the gene matches. The CDR3 nucleotides read TGTGCCAGCTCACCTAGTAACAGGGGAAATGAAAAACTGTTTTTT. Amino acid sequence: CASSPSNRGNEKLFF.

The chain carries TRBV12-3 or TRBV12-4 and TRBJ1-2; maybe TRBD1 (6 bases). Between the trimmed V and J ends, which lost 4 bases and 6 bases, there was a span of 12 bases. The CDR3 is 13 amino acids. The CDR3 region is CASSSDRPHGYTF. In DNA form, the CDR3 reads TGTGCCAGCAGTTCCGACAGGCCCCATGGCTACACCTTC.

This chain joins TRBV29-1 and TRBJ1-1; maybe TRBD1 (5 bases). Trimming cost V 4 bases and J 3 bases, with 15 bases left between them. The length of the CDR3 is 14 residues. CDR1 and CDR2 (germline): SQVTM, ANQGSEA. CDR3 protein: CSVGNRTLYTEAFF. CDR3 nucleotides: TGCAGCGTTGGAAACAGGACCCTTTACACTGAAGCTTTCTTT.

CDR3 loop: CASSSTSGTTDTQYF. In DNA form, the CDR3 reads TGTGCCAGCAGCTCTACTAGCGGGACCACAGATACGCAGTATTTT. This rearrangement joins TRBV7-2 to TRBJ2-3, with 10 positions matching TRBD2. With 4 bases clipped from V and 2 bases from J, the junction kept 3 bases outside the gene matches. The CDR3 contains 15 residues. The germline V gene has CDR1 SGHTA and CDR2 FQGNSA.